Sequencing of this T cell receptor (beta chain) was carried out in a study of CD8 T cells in Susac syndrome. TCR beta sequencing covered blood CD8+ and CD4+ T cells. The authors reverse transcribed roughly 0.5 to 1 ug RNA with random hexamers. The CDR3 of TCR beta was amplified by immunoSEQ multiplex PCR across 54 Vbeta and 13 Jbeta. TCRdb re-derived calls from the immunoSEQ multiplex PCR reads in MiXCR, one entry per CDR3 protein. The data contain about 180,000 distinct CDR3 sequences, 85% to 95% of them seen just once; the ten biggest clones take up 0.15% to 0.2%. The material sequenced was CD8+ T cells from PBMCs. The clonotype was recovered from a human donor with multiple sclerosis.

As DNA, the CDR3 is TGCGCCAGCCAGACAGGGAGGTTGTTCAATGAGCAGTTCTTC. Protein sequence: CASQTGRLFNEQFF. The genes are TRBV5-1 and TRBJ2-1; weak D call: TRBD1 (7 bases). The CDR3 sequence is 14 residues long. Trimming left V 7 bases short and J 6 bases short, with 17 bases between. Per germline, CDR1 SGHRS and CDR2 YFSETQ.